This T cell receptor beta chain was identified during a study of blood T cell repertoires in COVID-19. Study context: Some COVID-19 samples were acute and others convalescent; all came from the United States, Italy and Spain.

Method: immunoSEQ multiplex PCR; TCRdb's copy keeps in-frame clones and lacks some. Seen here are about 180,000 clones, 86% observed once, and the top ten hold around 9%. What the recovered Cohort 3 donors had was two negative PCRs, clearance, or symptom resolution. The receptor's source is a woman aged 25 to 39 who had recovered from COVID-19. The sample consisted of PBMCs or T cells enriched from blood (not recorded which).

In nucleotides, the CDR3 is TGTGCCAGCAGGCTACAGGGGTCCGGCTATGGCTACACCTTC. It codes for CASRLQGSGYGYTF. The chain links TRBV2 to TRBJ1-2; 7 positions match TRBD1. Germline CDR1 reads SNHLY; CDR2 reads FYNNEI. Trimming at V came to 6 bases and at J to 4 bases, leaving 8 bases not matched to a gene. The CDR3 length is 14 residues.